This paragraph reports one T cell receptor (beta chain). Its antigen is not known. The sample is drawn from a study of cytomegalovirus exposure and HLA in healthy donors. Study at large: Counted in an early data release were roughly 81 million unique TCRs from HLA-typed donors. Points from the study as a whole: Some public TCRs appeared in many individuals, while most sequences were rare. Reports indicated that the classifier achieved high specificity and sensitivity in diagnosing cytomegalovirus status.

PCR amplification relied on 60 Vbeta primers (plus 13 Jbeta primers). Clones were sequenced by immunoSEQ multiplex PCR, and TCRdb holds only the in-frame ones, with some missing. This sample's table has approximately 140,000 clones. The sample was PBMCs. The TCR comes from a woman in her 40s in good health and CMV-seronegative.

The CDR3 coding sequence is TGTGCCAGCAGCTCCGGGACAGCTTTTACCGGGGAGCTGTTTTTT. This encodes CASSSGTAFTGELFF. The chain links TRBV11-2 to TRBJ2-2; TRBD1 aligns across 7 bases. V trimming: 4 bases; J trimming: 5 bases; junction bases outside the gene matches: 7. This CDR3 is built from 15 residues. CDR1 is SGHAT, CDR2 FQNNGV, per germline.